This T cell receptor beta chain is drawn from a study of cytomegalovirus exposure and HLA in healthy donors. Primers for the PCR totalled 60 Vbeta and 13 Jbeta. This table comes from immunoSEQ multiplex PCR, and its TCRdb copy is limited to in-frame clones, with some not included. The table shows around 140,000 clones, with about 74% occurring only once. Trimming stripped 3 bases from V and 0 bases from J, with 11 bases between. Germline loops: CDR1 SEHNR, CDR2 FQNEAQ (reference sequence). CDR3 length: 15 residues. A few counts support this clone. Its antigen is as yet unknown. General observations from the study: Likely technical artifact: a cluster of highly shared sequence variants.

The sequenced sample consisted of PBMCs. This chain connects TRBV7-9 to TRBJ1-1; TRBD1 might be the D (5 bases). This TCR derives from a male donor in good health and CMV-seronegative. This CDR3 is CASSLVRQLNTEAFF. The CDR3 DNA is TGTGCCAGCAGCTTGGTAAGACAGCTGAACACTGAAGCTTTCTTT.